These 23 T cell receptor beta chains were sequenced from one sample in a study of OX40 agonist ivuxolimab in advanced cancers. Profiling relied on immunoSEQ multiplex PCR, and the TCRdb table lists in-frame clones only, not all of them. The sample has about 77,000 clones, roughly 90% seen once. Material: CD4+ or CD8+ T cells sorted from blood, obtained in a trial of the OX40 agonist ivuxolimab. The origin of the receptors is an adult with an advanced solid tumor such as melanoma, head and neck, liver or kidney cancer.

The chain links TRBV19 to TRBJ1-4; 8 positions match TRBD1. The CDR3 has 17 residues. CDR1 is LNHDA, CDR2 SQIVND, per germline (reference sequence). V lost 6 bases, J lost 4 bases, and 13 bases stayed unmatched. This CDR3 is CASRIRRGPALNEKLFF. DNA for the CDR3: TGTGCCAGTAGGATACGCAGGGGGCCGGCTCTTAATGAAAAACTGTTTTTT.

The chain couples TRBV5-1 to TRBJ1-4, with no clear D. Germline loops: CDR1 SGHRS, CDR2 YFSETQ. CDR3 length: 14 residues. Trimming cost V 0 bases and J 4 bases, with 7 bases left between them. CDR3 protein: CASSLGQFNEKLFF. In DNA, the CDR3 is TGCGCCAGCAGCTTGGGACAATTTAATGAAAAACTGTTTTTT.

This clone was seen more than once but under ten times. The CDR3 region has the DNA TGTGCCAGCATGGACACTGAAGCTTTCTTT. The encoded protein is CASMDTEAFF. This sequence joins TRBV6-1 and TRBJ1-1; D gene unclear. The CDR3 loop spans 10 amino acids. Germline V gene lookup returns CDR1 MNHNS and CDR2 SASEGT. Trimming shortened V by 7 bases and J by 3 bases, and 3 bases separated the two germline ends.

The chain uses TRBV28 and TRBJ2-6, with D possibly being TRBD2 (6 bases). This CDR3 is 18 amino acids long. V lost 5 bases to trimming and J lost 0 bases, with 17 bases between them. The germline gives CDR1 MDHEN, CDR2 SYDVKM. In DNA form, the CDR3 reads TGTGCCAGCAGTCCCTTTCTAGGGAGGAGCTCTGGGGCCAACGTCCTGACTTTC. This sequence encodes CASSPFLGRSSGANVLTF. The full variable domain, with the rest looked up from reference TRBV28 and TRBJ2-6, is DVKVTQSSRYLVKRTGEKVFLECVQDMDHENMFWYRQDPGLGLRLIYFSYDVKMKEKGDIPEGYSVSREKKERFSLILESASTNQTSMYLCASSPFLGRSSGANVLTFGAGSRLTVL.

This chain joins TRBV19 and TRBJ2-7, with TRBD1 as a possible D gene (6 bases). Trimming removed 6 bases at V and 3 bases at J, with 18 bases between. This CDR3 spans 15 amino acids. CDR1 is LNHDA and CDR2 is SQIVND in the germline V gene (reference sequence). The CDR3 bases are TGTGCCAGTAGGCAGATGGACAGTAAGAACTACGAGCAGTACTTC. It yields the protein CASRQMDSKNYEQYF.

The rearrangement links TRBV4-1 to TRBJ2-7; 10 positions agree with TRBD2. The germline gives CDR1 MGHRA, CDR2 YSYEKL. Losses at the gene ends were 3 bases for V and 1 base for J; bases not matched to a gene: 6. This CDR3 contains 16 residues. The CDR3 DNA reads as TGCGCCAGCAGCCAGGTCGAGCGGGGGGGATCCTACGAGCAGTACTTC. Amino acids: CASSQVERGGSYEQYF.

This clone was detected only once. A junction boundary mismatches the germline segment, possibly from a read error. The chain recombines TRBV6-1 with TRBJ1-4, with D perhaps matching TRBD1 (6 bases). Germline V CDR1 and CDR2: MNHNS, SASEGT. The CDR3 extends over 14 amino acids. The chain's CDR3 is CTSSEGGKGEKLFF. DNA of the CDR3: TGTACCAGCAGTGAAGGGGGGAAAGGTGAAAAACTGTTTTTT.

The gene calls are TRBV7-2 and TRBJ2-2, with TRBD2 as a possible D gene (7 bases). This CDR3 contains 17 residues. The germline CDR1 and CDR2 sequences are SGHTA and FQGNSA. V lost 5 bases, J lost 6 bases, and 22 bases lay in between. The CDR3 sequence is CASSPARGQGRAGELFF. The CDR3 DNA reads as TGTGCCAGCAGCCCGGCACGAGGGCAGGGGAGGGCCGGGGAGCTGTTTTTT. Combining the CDR3 with reference TRBV7-2 and TRBJ2-2 gives the whole variable domain GAGVSQSPSNKVTEKGKDVELRCDPISGHTALYWYRQSLGQGLEFLIYFQGNSAPDKSGLPSDRFSAERTGGSVSTLTIQRTQQEDSAVYLCASSPARGQGRAGELFFGEGSRLTVL.

V gene TRBV5-5 combines with J gene TRBJ1-1, with D possibly matching TRBD1 (5 bases). The germline V gene has CDR1 SGHKS and CDR2 YYEKEE (reference sequence). The CDR3 consists of 13 residues. Trimming shortened V by 0 bases and J by 3 bases, and 6 bases separated the two germline ends. In nucleotides, the CDR3 is TGTGCCAGCAGCTTGGTAGGGGACACTGAAGCTTTCTTT. Amino acids: CASSLVGDTEAFF.

The V and J genes are TRBV12-5 and TRBJ2-3; D gene unclear. The V end was cut by 7 bases, the J end by 4 bases, with 6 bases between. The CDR3 length is 11 residues. The germline V gene has CDR1 LGHNT and CDR2 FRNRAP. CDR3 DNA sequence: TGTGCTAGTGCGCGGCCAGATACGCAGTATTTT. Its translation is CASARPDTQYF. The full variable domain, rest sourced from reference TRBV12-5 and TRBJ2-3, is DARVTQTPRHKVTEMGQEVTMRCQPILGHNTVFWYRQTMMQGLELLAYFRNRAPLDDSGMPKDRFSAEMPDATLATLKIQPSEPRDSAVYFCASARPDTQYFGPGTRLTVL.

V is TRBV7-2 and J is TRBJ1-2, with TRBD1 as a possible D gene (6 bases). CDR3 length equals 15 residues. The germline V gene has CDR1 SGHTA and CDR2 FQGNSA. V shed 1 base and J shed 1 base, with 10 bases lying between them. The CDR3 spells CASSLVQGGNYGYTF. The DNA for the CDR3 is TGTGCCAGCAGCTTAGTACAGGGTGGTAACTATGGCTACACCTTC.

J is TRBJ2-1 and V is TRBV30, with D unclear. Germline CDR1 is GTSNPN and CDR2 is SVGIG (reference sequence). V lost 2 bases, J lost 5 bases, and 19 bases lay in between. CDR3 length: 16 amino acids. CDR3 in DNA: TGTGCCTGGAGTCTACCCTCACTGAATCGTGACAATGAGCAGTTCTTC. The encoded protein is CAWSLPSLNRDNEQFF.

This chain links TRBV7-8 with TRBJ1-5, with 7 bases that match TRBD1. V was clipped by 4 bases and J by 5 bases; unmatched bases: 5. The CDR3 totals 14 residues. Germline loops: CDR1 SGHVS, CDR2 FQNEAQ. CDR3 in DNA: TGTGCCAGCAGCTCGCGGGACAGAGATCAGCCCCAGCATTTT. Translating it yields CASSSRDRDQPQHF. Combining the CDR3 with reference TRBV7-8 and TRBJ1-5 gives the whole variable domain GAGVSQSPRYKVAKRGQDVALRCDPISGHVSLFWYQQALGQGPEFLTYFQNEAQLDKSGLPSDRFFAERPEGSVSTLKIQRTQQEDSAVYLCASSSRDRDQPQHFGDGTRLSIL.

J is TRBJ2-2 and V is TRBV5-1; tentatively, D is TRBD1 (5 bases). The CDR3 is 14 amino acids. Trimming shortened V by 1 base and J by 5 bases, and 9 bases separated the two germline ends. CDR1 is SGHRS and CDR2 is YFSETQ in the germline V gene. The CDR3 here is CASSLKRGTGELFF. CDR3 nucleotides: TGCGCCAGCAGCTTGAAAAGGGGTACCGGGGAGCTGTTTTTT.

The rearrangement links TRBV6-6 to TRBJ1-1, with 7 bases lining up with TRBD1. Germline V gene lookup returns CDR1 MNHNY and CDR2 SVGAGI (reference sequence). This CDR3 comprises 15 residues. The junction had 10 bases not matched to a gene; V was cut back by 5 bases and J by 4 bases. CDR3 nucleotide sequence: TGTGCCAGCAGTCAAGGAACAGGGGCAGCCACTGAAGCTTTCTTT. Amino acids: CASSQGTGAATEAFF.

The chain employs TRBV4-1 and TRBJ2-2, with a possible D match to TRBD2 (9 bases). CDR1 is MGHRA, CDR2 YSYEKL, per germline. This CDR3 spans 19 amino acids. Trimming took off 4 bases at V and 6 bases at J, with 27 bases between the two ends. The CDR3 spells CASSREGLAGQARAGELFF. In nucleotides, the CDR3 is TGCGCCAGCAGCCGAGAAGGGCTAGCGGGACAGGCCCGGGCCGGGGAGCTGTTTTTT.

This clone is classed as medium-sized. The sample has other DNA sequences that encode this CDR3 too. DNA of the CDR3: TGTGCCAGCAGTTACCTCACTGGGGGCACTGAAGCTTTCTTT. Translated: CASSYLTGGTEAFF. This chain joins TRBV6-5 and TRBJ1-1, with a possible D match to TRBD1 (5 bases). Trimming pared 2 bases from V and 4 bases from J, leaving 11 bases between. CDR1 is MNHEY, CDR2 SVGAGI, per germline. This CDR3 spans 14 amino acids.

This chain uses TRBV30 with TRBJ2-7, with 9 positions matching TRBD1. Germline CDR1 reads GTSNPN; CDR2 reads SVGIG (reference sequence). The V and J ends lost 4 bases and 6 bases, in that order; junction bases with no gene match: 7. The CDR3 is 13 residues long. CDR3 amino acids: CAWKRTGVGEQYF. CDR3 DNA: TGTGCCTGGAAGCGGACAGGGGTGGGCGAGCAGTACTTC. The variable domain in full, with the rest retrieved from reference TRBV30 and TRBJ2-7, is SQTIHQWPATLVQPVGSPLSLECTVEGTSNPNLYWYRQAAGRGLQLLFYSVGIGQISSEVPQNLSASRPQDRQFILSSKKLLLSDSGFYLCAWKRTGVGEQYFGPGTRLTVT.

This clone was counted a single time. The chain is built from TRBV10-3 and TRBJ1-2, with a tentative D call TRBD1 (5 bases). The germline CDR1 and CDR2 sequences are ENHRY and SYGVKD. V lost 10 bases to trimming and J lost 6 bases, with 21 bases between them. The CDR3 runs 14 residues. The CDR3 reads CATNPVGTRDGYTF. CDR3 nucleotides: TGTGCCACCAACCCGGTGGGGACGAGGGATGGCTACACCTTC.

The chain joins TRBV27 to TRBJ2-3; D is unresolved. Germline V gene data show CDR1 as MNHEY and CDR2 as SMNVEV (reference sequence). Trimming left V 5 bases short and J 0 bases short, with 9 bases between. The CDR3 contains 14 residues. In nucleotides, the CDR3 is TGTGCCAGCAGTGCGAAGACTAGCACAGATACGCAGTATTTT. It codes for CASSAKTSTDTQYF.

The gene calls are TRBV30 and TRBJ2-2; D gene unclear. This CDR3 region has 15 residues. Deletions cut 1 base from V and 3 bases from J, with 12 bases between. Germline V CDR1 and CDR2: GTSNPN, SVGIG (reference sequence). CDR3 region: CAWSELLWDTGELFF. The CDR3 DNA follows: TGTGCCTGGAGTGAACTCCTGTGGGACACCGGGGAGCTGTTTTTT.

The chain has TRBV28 and TRBJ1-2; TRBD1 agrees at 7 bases. Germline values: CDR1 MDHEN, CDR2 SYDVKM. With V trimmed by 3 bases and J by 7 bases, 14 bases remained unmatched. CDR3 size: 16 residues. CDR3 amino acids: CASSLTGNPLLVGYTF. CDR3 bases: TGTGCCAGCAGTTTGACAGGGAACCCCCTCCTGGTTGGCTACACCTTC.

This clone was seen once. The chain has TRBV4-2 and TRBJ1-5; 8 bases align to TRBD1. V was clipped by 0 bases and J by 4 bases; unmatched bases: 8. Germline CDR1 LGHNA, CDR2 YNFKEQ. The CDR3 length is 17 residues. CDR3 region: CASSQDLTGVRNQPQHF. The CDR3 nucleotides read TGTGCCAGCAGCCAAGATTTGACAGGGGTCCGGAATCAGCCCCAGCATTTT.